Here is one TCR beta chain with its context. The data were taken from a study of blood T cell repertoires in COVID-19. Study-level information: Acute and convalescent COVID-19 samples came from the United States, Italy and Spain. Sample material is recorded as cDNA or gDNA derived from T cells, B-cell-depleted T cells, or PBMCs.

Under the authors' procedure: Reference gene primers were amplified, and this amplification served to estimate nucleated cell counts. TCRdb's copy holds only in-frame clones and misses some; the assay was immunoSEQ multiplex PCR. The DNA was the basis for D and trimming; V, J and clone size are from that table. This sample has 70,000 to 100,000 clones, with 75% to 90% found just once. The receptor was derived from a man of 80 years or more with active or convalescent COVID-19. The source material was peripheral blood.

CDR3 sequence (DNA): TGTGCCAGCAGAATCCGGGGAGCCCAGTACTTC. It yields the protein CASRIRGAQYF. The gene calls are TRBV5-8 and TRBJ2-5, with a tentative D call TRBD2 (5 bases). CDR1 and CDR2 from the germline V gene are SGHTS and YDEGEE. The CDR3 is 11 amino acids. Trimming left V 5 bases short and J 9 bases short, with 11 bases between.